This T cell receptor beta chain was sequenced for a study of T-cell reconstitution after alpha-beta-depleted transplantation in children. Study-wide findings and caveats: Surviving recipient T cells and thymic progenitors accounted for the high day-60 TCRbeta diversity observed in some patients. Fresh T-cell production supplied most of the T-cell counts and diversity seen one year after transplant. Reportedly, alpha-beta T cells present about two months post-transplant originated from several hundred expanded clones of graft origin.

This clonotype appeared many times. No antigen is known for it. Construction of the TCRbeta library involved unique molecular identifiers. TCRdb independently ran MiXCR on the PCR reads; one entry per CDR3 protein. In the table there are around 270,000 distinct CDR3 sequences, roughly a tenth of which are singletons. The CDR3 covers 15 residues. Germline CDR1 MDHEN, CDR2 SYDVKM. V lost 2 bases to trimming and J lost 2 bases, with 10 bases between them. V gene TRBV28 combines with J gene TRBJ2-1, with a tentative D call TRBD1 (5 bases). The origin of this receptor is a boy in the first two years of life with acute myeloid leukemia, due to receive a stem cell transplant. Specimen: PBMCs, collected before TCRalphabeta/CD19-depleted stem cell transplant. The CDR3 bases are TGTGCCAGCAGTTTAATCAGGGTCGCCTACAATGAGCAGTTCTTC. Translating it yields CASSLIRVAYNEQFF.